Each of the 28 T cell receptor beta chains below was sequenced from the same sample in a study of blood T cell repertoires in COVID-19. The table came from immunoSEQ multiplex PCR; TCRdb's copy has only in-frame clones and leaves some out. The sample holds about 180,000 clones; 70% to 90% are singletons and the top ten take roughly 9.8%. The specimen sequenced was peripheral blood. Every receptor here comes from a human donor with active or convalescent COVID-19. The donor label of this sample is uncertain.

This clone was seen a few times. The chain recombines TRBV7-9 with TRBJ1-2; possible D gene TRBD1, 5 bases. CDR3 length: 12 residues. V shed 5 bases and J shed 5 bases, with 9 bases lying between them. Germline CDR1 SEHNR, CDR2 FQNEAQ (reference sequence). In DNA form, the CDR3 reads TGTGCCAGCAGCCTGGACATATATGGCTACACCTTC. Protein: CASSLDIYGYTF. Full variable domain (remainder filled in from reference TRBV7-9 and TRBJ1-2): DTGVSQNPRHKITKRGQNVTFRCDPISEHNRLYWYRQTLGQGPEFLTYFQNEAQLEKSRLLSDRFSAERPKGSFSTLEIQRTEQGDSAMYLCASSLDIYGYTFGSGTRLTVV.

J is TRBJ1-2 and V is TRBV6-5, with 8 positions matching TRBD1. The CDR3 extends over 10 amino acids. CDR1 and CDR2 from the germline V gene are MNHEY and SVGAGI. With 8 bases clipped from V and 7 bases from J, the junction kept 0 bases outside the gene matches. CDR3 nucleotide sequence: TGTGCCAGCGGACAGGGTGGCTACACCTTC. Its translation is CASGQGGYTF.

The V and J genes are TRBV5-1 and TRBJ1-2, with no clear D. V was clipped by 5 bases and J by 3 bases, with 11 bases between them. The CDR3 has 13 residues. Looked up from germline, CDR1 is SGHRS and CDR2 is YFSETQ. This CDR3 is CASSAGYDYGYTF. For the CDR3, the DNA is TGCGCCAGCAGTGCGGGCTATGACTATGGCTACACCTTC.

This clone showed up just a few times. The V and J genes are TRBV27 and TRBJ1-2; TRBD1 agrees at 9 bases. Germline V gene lookup returns CDR1 MNHEY and CDR2 SMNVEV (reference sequence). The junction had 10 bases not matched to a gene; V was cut back by 3 bases and J by 5 bases. This CDR3 is built from 16 residues. In DNA, the CDR3 is TGTGCCAGCAGTTTCGCAGGGACAGGGCCTCGATATGGCTACACCTTC. Protein: CASSFAGTGPRYGYTF.

The CDR3 here is CASMGQGTYEQYF. The CDR3 DNA is TGTGCCAGCATGGGACAGGGGACCTACGAGCAGTACTTC. V usage is TRBV27 and J usage is TRBJ2-7, with 10 nucleotides matching TRBD1. This CDR3 is 13 amino acids long. The V and J ends lost 7 bases and 2 bases, in that order; junction bases with no gene match: 2. In germline, CDR1 is MNHEY, CDR2 SMNVEV (reference sequence).

This clone was seen just once. The chain employs TRBV5-1 and TRBJ2-1, with 8 bases aligning to TRBD2. V lost 3 bases, J lost 0 bases, and 2 bases stayed unmatched. The CDR3 sequence is 15 residues long. Germline V CDR1 and CDR2: SGHRS, YFSETQ. The CDR3 DNA sequence: TGCGCCAGCAGCTACACTAGCGGCTCCTACAATGAGCAGTTCTTC. Translated: CASSYTSGSYNEQFF.

The chain has TRBV18 and TRBJ2-1, with D perhaps TRBD1 (5 bases). Trimming left V 6 bases short and J 1 base short, with 13 bases between. This CDR3 has 15 residues. Germline CDR1 and CDR2: KGHSH and LQKENI. The CDR3 protein is CASSLTRGSYNEQFF. CDR3 DNA: TGTGCCAGCTCGCTAACAAGGGGTTCCTACAATGAGCAGTTCTTC.

The chain links TRBV25-1 to TRBJ2-7; the D gene is possibly TRBD1 (6 bases). Trimming took off 6 bases at V and 4 bases at J, with 10 bases between the two ends. The CDR3 runs to 12 residues. Germline V gene lookup returns CDR1 MGHDK and CDR2 SYGVNS. In DNA, the CDR3 is TGTGCCAGCAGAAACAGGGCATACGAGCAGTACTTC. This codes for CASRNRAYEQYF.

The chain combines TRBV6-2 or TRBV6-3 with TRBJ2-7; 10 positions agree with TRBD1. CDR1 and CDR2 from the germline V gene are MNHEY and SVGEGT. Trimming cost V 5 bases and J 2 bases; bases outside gene matches: 9. CDR3 length: 16 residues. The CDR3 here is CASSHAGTGAPYEQYF. DNA for the CDR3: TGTGCCAGCAGTCACGCCGGGACAGGGGCCCCCTACGAGCAGTACTTC.

The rearrangement links TRBV9 to TRBJ2-3, with 12 bases identical to TRBD2. Trimming removed 3 bases from V and 4 bases from J; junction bases left unmatched: 6. The germline gives CDR1 SGDLS, CDR2 YYNGEE. The CDR3 is 16 amino acids. CDR3 sequence (DNA): TGTGCCAGCAGCGCGACGACTAGCGGGAGCCCAGATACGCAGTATTTT. This encodes CASSATTSGSPDTQYF.

The V gene is TRBV5-1, the J gene TRBJ2-7, with 8 nucleotides matching TRBD1. The junction had 2 bases not matched to a gene; V was cut back by 0 bases and J by 3 bases. The CDR3 is 14 residues long. Germline values: CDR1 SGHRS, CDR2 YFSETQ. CDR3 bases: TGCGCCAGCAGCTTGGTAACAGGGGGCTACGAGCAGTACTTC. It specifies CASSLVTGGYEQYF.

The chain carries TRBV29-1 and TRBJ2-1; 7 nucleotides match TRBD1. Germline V lookup: CDR1 SQVTM, CDR2 ANQGSEA. This CDR3 is 14 amino acids long. With 7 bases clipped from V and 6 bases from J, the junction kept 12 bases outside the gene matches. CDR3 amino acids: CSAMWNRGTNEQFF. CDR3 sequence (DNA): TGCAGCGCCATGTGGAACAGGGGTACCAATGAGCAGTTCTTC.

As DNA, the CDR3 is TGTGCCAGCAGTCCAGGACTAGACGACCATGAGCAGTTCTTC. Amino acid sequence: CASSPGLDDHEQFF. The chain carries TRBV27 and TRBJ2-1; 7 nucleotides line up with TRBD2. CDR1 and CDR2 from the germline V gene are MNHEY and SMNVEV (reference sequence). The ends lost 5 bases at V and 8 bases at J; junction bases unmatched: 9. The CDR3 totals 14 residues.

This chain links TRBV6-6 with TRBJ2-3; D might be TRBD2 (5 bases). The ends were cut back, 7 bases at V and 5 bases at J, with 13 bases in the middle. Germline values: CDR1 MNHNY, CDR2 SVGAGI (reference sequence). The CDR3 covers 13 residues. CDR3 region: CASTPEGRDTQYF. In DNA, the CDR3 is TGTGCCAGCACCCCGGAAGGGAGAGATACGCAGTATTTT.

This clone was picked up one time. The chain carries TRBV5-1 and TRBJ1-1, with D hard to call. This CDR3 comprises 15 residues. V lost 0 bases and J lost 6, with 15 bases in between. In germline, CDR1 is SGHRS, CDR2 YFSETQ. The CDR3 coding sequence is TGCGCCAGCAGCTTGGCCGGGAACATCAGGTCTGAAGCTTTCTTT. It is translated as CASSLAGNIRSEAFF. Filled out from reference TRBV5-1 and TRBJ1-1, the complete variable domain reads KAGVTQTPRYLIKTRGQQVTLSCSPISGHRSVSWYQQTPGQGLQFLFEYFSETQRNKGNFPGRFSGRQFSNSRSEMNVSTLELGDSALYLCASSLAGNIRSEAFFGQGTRLTVV.

This sequence joins TRBV6-5 and TRBJ1-4; D might be TRBD1 (6 bases). The CDR3 totals 12 residues. Germline values: CDR1 MNHEY, CDR2 SVGAGI. In DNA, the CDR3 is TGTCTTTGCGGACAGCGTAATGAAAAACTGTTTTTT. Translated: CLCGQRNEKLFF.

The genes are TRBV2 and TRBJ1-3; 9 positions agree with TRBD1. V shed 6 bases, J shed 3 bases, and the junction held 6 bases outside the gene matches. The germline CDR1 and CDR2 sequences are SNHLY and FYNNEI. The CDR3 runs 15 residues. The CDR3 region has the DNA TGTGCCAGCAGGGTCGGGACAGGGCTTGGAAACACCATATATTTT. Protein product: CASRVGTGLGNTIYF. Combining the CDR3 with reference TRBV2 and TRBJ1-3 gives the whole variable domain EPEVTQTPSHQVTQMGQEVILRCVPISNHLYFYWYRQILGQKVEFLVSFYNNEISEKSEIFDDQFSVERPDGSNFTLKIRSTKLEDSAMYFCASRVGTGLGNTIYFGEGSWLTVV.

V usage is TRBV9 and J usage is TRBJ2-6; D gene unclear. The germline CDR1 and CDR2 sequences are SGDLS and YYNGEE. This CDR3 contains 12 residues. V dropped 6 bases and J dropped 1 base, with 2 bases sitting between them. CDR3 sequence reads: CASTSGANVLTF. The DNA for the CDR3 is TGTGCCAGCACATCTGGGGCCAACGTCCTGACTTTC.

The V gene is TRBV28, the J gene TRBJ1-5, with D possibly TRBD1 on 6 matching bases. This CDR3 comprises 12 residues. Germline V gene data show CDR1 as MDHEN and CDR2 as SYDVKM. Here the CDR3 reads CAGAGREQPQHF. The CDR3 coding sequence is TGTGCGGGGGCAGGGAGAGAACAGCCCCAGCATTTT.

This chain uses TRBV30 with TRBJ1-6, with a tentative D call TRBD1 (5 bases). Per the germline V gene, CDR1 is GTSNPN and CDR2 is SVGIG (reference sequence). Trimming removed 7 bases at V and 7 bases at J, with 20 bases between. The CDR3 has 15 residues. CDR3 bases: TGTGCCTTAAACGGGGACTCTGGGGTGAATTCACCCCTCCACTTT. It encodes CALNGDSGVNSPLHF.

This clone came up once. This chain's CDR3 is CASSLTGRGNMDGYTF. In nucleotides, the CDR3 is TGTGCCAGCAGCCTGACTGGTCGAGGGAACATGGATGGCTACACCTTC. The V call is TRBV28, the J call TRBJ1-2; no firm D call. Germline values: CDR1 MDHEN, CDR2 SYDVKM. This CDR3 has 16 residues. The ends were cut back, 6 bases at V and 6 bases at J, with 23 bases in the middle.

As regards this clone: Other DNA sequences from this sample encode an identical CDR3 as well. The V gene is TRBV27, the J gene TRBJ1-5; a possible D gene is TRBD1 (6 bases). Trimming stripped 4 bases from V and 9 bases from J, with 25 bases between. The CDR3 consists of 17 residues. Per the germline V gene, CDR1 is MNHEY and CDR2 is SMNVEV (reference sequence). The chain's CDR3 is CASSSGHPVTSGRPQHF. The CDR3 nucleotides are TGTGCCAGCAGTTCGGGACACCCAGTTACTAGTGGTCGGCCCCAGCATTTT.

The chain has TRBV20-1 and TRBJ1-2; D remains unclear. Germline loops: CDR1 DFQATT, CDR2 SNEGSKA (reference sequence). Between the trimmed V and J ends, which lost 3 bases and 4 bases, there was a span of 12 bases. CDR3 size: 13 residues. The chain's CDR3 is CSASRDTVYGYTF. For the CDR3, the DNA is TGCAGTGCTAGTCGTGACACCGTCTATGGCTACACCTTC.

This chain joins TRBV11-3 and TRBJ1-3, with TRBD1 identical over 7 bases. CDR3 length: 18 amino acids. Germline CDR1 reads SGHNT; CDR2 reads YENEEA. V gave up 1 base and J gave up 0 bases; unmatched junction bases: 9. CDR3 DNA: TGTGCCAGCAGCTTAGCAACGCCCAGGGGGTCCTCTGGAAACACCATATATTTT. Its translation: CASSLATPRGSSGNTIYF.

The chain uses TRBV6-5 and TRBJ1-2, with TRBD1 identical over 12 bases. Losses at the gene ends were 2 bases for V and 5 bases for J; bases not matched to a gene: 3. The CDR3 spans 15 residues. Germline CDR1 and CDR2: MNHEY and SVGAGI. This CDR3 is CASSYGTGGEYGYTF. CDR3 DNA: TGTGCCAGCAGTTACGGGACAGGGGGCGAATATGGCTACACCTTC.

The V and J genes are TRBV28 and TRBJ2-7; D is perhaps TRBD1 (6 bases). Between the trimmed V and J ends, which lost 0 bases and 5 bases, there was a span of 14 bases. CDR3 length equals 15 residues. Germline V gives CDR1 MDHEN, CDR2 SYDVKM. In DNA form, the CDR3 reads TGTGCCAGCAGTTTATGGTTGGGGGCGCGGAACGAGCAGTACTTC. Translating gives CASSLWLGARNEQYF.

This chain uses TRBV9 with TRBJ2-2, with D possibly TRBD1 on 6 matching bases. V was cut by 3 bases and J by 6 bases, with 21 bases left in between. Looked up from germline, CDR1 is SGDLS and CDR2 is YYNGEE. The CDR3 sequence is 17 residues long. The CDR3 reads CASSAPPPGQRPGELFF. The CDR3 nucleotides are TGTGCCAGCAGCGCCCCCCCACCGGGACAAAGACCCGGGGAGCTGTTTTTT.

This clone was recorded a few times. V gene TRBV4-2 combines with J gene TRBJ2-4; D gene ambiguous. V was clipped by 0 bases and J by 6 bases, with 18 bases between them. Germline V CDR1 and CDR2: LGHNA, YNFKEQ. The CDR3 loop spans 17 amino acids. The CDR3 nucleotides read TGTGCCAGCAGCCAAGATCAGGTGCGCCTGGCTGGAAACATTCAGTACTTC. The encoded protein is CASSQDQVRLAGNIQYF.